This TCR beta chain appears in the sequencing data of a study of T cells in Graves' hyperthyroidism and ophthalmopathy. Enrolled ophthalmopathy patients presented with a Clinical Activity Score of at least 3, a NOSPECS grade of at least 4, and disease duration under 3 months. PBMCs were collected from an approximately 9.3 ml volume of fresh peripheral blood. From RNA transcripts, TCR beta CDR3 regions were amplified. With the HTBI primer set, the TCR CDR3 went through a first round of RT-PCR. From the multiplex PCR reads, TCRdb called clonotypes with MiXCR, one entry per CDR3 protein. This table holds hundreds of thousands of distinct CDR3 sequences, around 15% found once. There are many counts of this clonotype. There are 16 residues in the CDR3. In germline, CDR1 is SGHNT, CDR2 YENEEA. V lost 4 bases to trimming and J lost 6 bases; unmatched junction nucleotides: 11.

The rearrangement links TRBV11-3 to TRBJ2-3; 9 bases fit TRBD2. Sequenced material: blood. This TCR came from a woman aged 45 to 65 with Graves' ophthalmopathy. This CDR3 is CASSSPLAGLGDTQYF. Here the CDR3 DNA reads TGTGCCAGCAGCTCCCCCCTAGCGGGATTGGGTGATACGCAGTATTTT.